This TCR beta chain comes out of a study of identical twins. CDR1 is ENHRY, CDR2 SYGVKD, per germline. V lost 0 bases to trimming and J lost 0 bases, with 4 bases between them. The CDR3 covers 14 residues. Healthy Caucasians provided all donations. This clonotype was recorded many times. Using its own MiXCR run on the 5' RACE reads, TCRdb lists one record per CDR3 protein. The data contain some 1,700,000 distinct CDR3 sequences, roughly a third of them singletons. The sequenced sample was cord blood. This clonotype originated in a newborn girl in good health. The chain employs TRBV10-3 and TRBJ2-3; D is unresolved. CDR3 region: CAISESASTDTQYF. The CDR3 nucleotides are TGTGCCATCAGTGAGTCGGCTAGCACAGATACGCAGTATTTT.